The next 12 T cell receptor beta chains were all read from a single sample in a study of blood T cell repertoires in COVID-19. Sequencing was performed with immunoSEQ multiplex PCR; in TCRdb, only in-frame clones are kept and a portion is missing. This table has about 270,000 clones, more than 75% appearing once. Sequences were obtained from PBMCs or T cells enriched from blood (not recorded which). These receptors were collected from a woman between 40 and 50 years old with acute COVID-19.

There are a few counts of this clone. The CDR3 loop is CASSLPPRGEQFF. The CDR3 DNA follows: TGTGCCAGCAGCTTACCCCCCCGAGGAGAGCAGTTCTTC. The chain employs TRBV7-3 and TRBJ2-1; no clear D. The CDR3 has 13 residues. Trimming took 2 bases from V and 10 from J, leaving 12 bases between them. CDR1 is SGHTA and CDR2 is FQGTGA in the germline V gene.

The chain joins TRBV24-1 to TRBJ1-1, with 7 bases lining up with TRBD1. This CDR3 region has 15 residues. V lost 7 bases to trimming and J lost 5 bases; unmatched junction nucleotides: 12. Germline V gives CDR1 KGHDR, CDR2 SFDVKD. The CDR3 protein is CATSASGGGRTEAFF. DNA for the CDR3: TGTGCCACCAGCGCCAGTGGAGGGGGCAGAACTGAAGCTTTCTTT.

V gene TRBV7-9 combines with J gene TRBJ1-1, with D possibly matching TRBD1 (5 bases). CDR1 and CDR2 from the germline V gene are SEHNR and FQNEAQ (reference sequence). V was cut by 6 bases and J by 4 bases, with 12 bases left in between. The CDR3 is made up of 13 amino acids. CDR3 amino acids: CASSQGVLTEAFF. The CDR3 nucleotides are TGTGCCAGCAGTCAAGGGGTTCTCACTGAAGCTTTCTTT.

Only one count was recorded for this clone. J is TRBJ1-1 and V is TRBV11-3; D may be TRBD1 (6 bases). Germline CDR1 reads SGHNT; CDR2 reads YENEEA. The V end was cut by 3 bases, the J end by 1 base, with 9 bases between. This CDR3 is 14 amino acids long. The CDR3 nucleotides read TGTGCCAGCAGCTTCTCCAGGGGGAACACTGAAGCTTTCTTT. It specifies CASSFSRGNTEAFF.

The chain joins TRBV30 to TRBJ2-2, with 8 bases that match TRBD2. The V gene's germline CDR1 is GTSNPN and CDR2 SVGIG (reference sequence). The CDR3 length is 18 residues. V dropped 0 bases and J dropped 3; count of bases not matched to a gene: 12. CDR3 residues: CAWSVRGGNNPDTGELFF. The CDR3 region has the DNA TGTGCCTGGAGTGTACGGGGGGGTAATAACCCGGACACCGGGGAGCTGTTTTTT.

In DNA form, the CDR3 reads TGTGCCAGCAGCTTAGTCACAGGGGCGAACACTGAAGCTTTCTTT. As protein: CASSLVTGANTEAFF. The V gene is TRBV7-6, the J gene TRBJ1-1; TRBD1 agrees at 7 bases. V lost 1 base and J lost 1; bases outside the gene matches: 3. This CDR3 contains 15 residues. Per germline, CDR1 SGHVS and CDR2 FNYEAQ. Full variable domain (remainder filled in from reference TRBV7-6 and TRBJ1-1): GAGVSQSPRYKVTKRGQDVALRCDPISGHVSLYWYRQALGQGPEFLTYFNYEAQQDKSGLPNDRFSAERPEGSISTLTIQRTEQRDSAMYRCASSLVTGANTEAFFGQGTRLTVV.

In its sample, this clone was seen a few times. V and J are TRBV2 and TRBJ2-5, with TRBD1 matching over 11 bases. V shed 5 bases, J shed 4 bases, and the junction held 9 bases outside the gene matches. Germline-derived CDR1 and CDR2 are SNHLY and FYNNEI. This CDR3 is built from 16 residues. CDR3 DNA: TGTGCCAGCAGTAGGGACAGGGGGTGGGGGTTAGAGACCCAGTACTTC. Translation: CASSRDRGWGLETQYF.

V is TRBV24-1 and J is TRBJ1-2; 10 nucleotides match TRBD1. This CDR3 contains 15 residues. After removal of 5 bases from V and 3 bases from J, the junction contained 5 bases not matched to a gene. Germline V gives CDR1 KGHDR, CDR2 SFDVKD. The DNA of the CDR3 is TGTGCCACCAGTGCCCCCGGGACAGGGGACTATGGCTACACCTTC. Amino acids: CATSAPGTGDYGYTF.

The J gene is TRBJ2-7, the V gene TRBV7-8; 10 bases line up with TRBD2. The V and J ends lost 1 base and 6 bases, in that order; junction bases with no gene match: 6. This CDR3 has 15 residues. Germline loops: CDR1 SGHVS, CDR2 FQNEAQ. CDR3 sequence reads: CASSLVLAGAFEQYF. CDR3 nucleotides: TGTGCCAGCAGCTTAGTCCTAGCGGGGGCTTTCGAGCAGTACTTC.

This sequence joins TRBV27 and TRBJ2-3; TRBD2 agrees at 10 bases. CDR1 is MNHEY and CDR2 is SMNVEV in the germline V gene (reference sequence). J gave up 5 bases and V 2 bases, and 13 bases lay outside the gene matches. This CDR3 has 18 residues. CDR3 amino acids: CASSLVPGPSGSLDTQYF. The CDR3 DNA reads as TGTGCCAGCAGTTTAGTTCCAGGACCTAGCGGGAGTTTAGATACGCAGTATTTT.

V usage is TRBV7-2 and J usage is TRBJ2-5; 9 positions agree with TRBD2. Trimming removed 1 base from V and 4 bases from J; junction bases left unmatched: 7. Germline V gene data show CDR1 as SGHTA and CDR2 as FQGNSA. The CDR3 spans 16 residues. The CDR3 loop reads CASSLDGAGGLETQYF. DNA of the CDR3: TGTGCCAGCAGCTTAGATGGGGCGGGAGGGCTAGAGACCCAGTACTTC.

V and J are TRBV19 and TRBJ2-7; 9 bases agree with TRBD1. CDR3 length: 14 amino acids. V shed 8 bases, J shed 1 base, and the junction held 6 bases outside the gene matches. Germline CDR1 LNHDA, CDR2 SQIVND (reference sequence). The CDR3 sequence: CASARDRVSYEQYF. The CDR3 nucleotides read TGTGCCAGTGCCCGGGACAGGGTATCCTACGAGCAGTACTTC.